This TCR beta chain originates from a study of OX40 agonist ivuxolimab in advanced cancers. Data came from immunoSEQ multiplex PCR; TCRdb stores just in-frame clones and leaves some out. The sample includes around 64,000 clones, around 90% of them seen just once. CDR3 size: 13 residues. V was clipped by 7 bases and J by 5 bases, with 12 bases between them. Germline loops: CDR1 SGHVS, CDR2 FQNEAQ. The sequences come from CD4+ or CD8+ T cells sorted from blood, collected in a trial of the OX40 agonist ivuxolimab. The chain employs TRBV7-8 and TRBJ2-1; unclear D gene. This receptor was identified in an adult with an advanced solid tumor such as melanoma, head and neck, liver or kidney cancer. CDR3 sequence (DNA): TGTGCCAGCACCTGGGCAGGAGACAATGAGCAGTTCTTC. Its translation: CASTWAGDNEQFF. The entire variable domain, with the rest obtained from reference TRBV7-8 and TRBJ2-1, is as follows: GAGVSQSPRYKVAKRGQDVALRCDPISGHVSLFWYQQALGQGPEFLTYFQNEAQLDKSGLPSDRFFAERPEGSVSTLKIQRTQQEDSAVYLCASTWAGDNEQFFGPGTRLTVL.